This TCR beta chain was found in a study of CD8+ T cells in alopecia areata. The CDR3 covers 12 residues. In germline, CDR1 is SQVTM, CDR2 ANQGSEA. Trimming removed 4 bases from V and 2 bases from J, with 8 bases in between. As for treatment: oral pan-JAK inhibitor, 5-10 mg twice daily. cDNA serving as the sequencing template came from extracted, reverse transcribed RNA. Generated by immunoSEQ multiplex PCR, the TCRdb table keeps only in-frame clones and is missing some. The repertoire holds 200,000 or so clones, roughly two fifths seen once, with 0.45% to 0.55% in the top ten. Sequencing was performed on CD4+ T cells sorted from blood, taken around week 34, from a patient treated with tofacitinib. This rearrangement joins TRBV29-1 to TRBJ1-2; D is unresolved. The clonotype was recovered from a human donor with alopecia areata. CDR3 amino acids: CSVVERNYGYTF. DNA for the CDR3: TGCAGCGTTGTCGAGAGGAACTATGGCTACACCTTC.